The 27 T cell receptor beta chains reported below all come from one sample, sequenced in a study of blood T cell repertoires in COVID-19. Assay: immunoSEQ multiplex PCR; the TCRdb copy retains only in-frame clones and omits some. This sample has about 320,000 clones, with around 84% found just once. The source material was PBMCs or T cells enriched from blood (not recorded which). These receptors were obtained from a woman under 40 who had been exposed to COVID-19.

The DNA of the CDR3 is TGTGCCAGCAGCTCCCAGGCAGCAGATACGCAGTATTTT. Translated: CASSSQAADTQYF. The chain uses TRBV5-4 and TRBJ2-3, with unresolved D. This CDR3 contains 13 residues. From germline, CDR1 is SGHNT and CDR2 YYREEE (reference sequence). Between the trimmed V and J ends, which lost 3 bases and 4 bases, there was a span of 9 bases. Drawing the rest from reference TRBV5-4 and TRBJ2-3, the complete variable domain is ETGVTQSPTHLIKTRGQQVTLRCSSQSGHNTVSWYQQALGQGPQFIFQYYREEENGRGNFPPRFSGLQFPNYSSELNVNALELDDSALYLCASSSQAADTQYFGPGTRLTVL.

This chain links TRBV4-1 with TRBJ2-7; 11 bases align to TRBD2. The CDR3 extends over 17 amino acids. Per the germline V gene, CDR1 is MGHRA and CDR2 is YSYEKL. V trimming: 2 bases; J trimming: 0 bases; junction bases outside the gene matches: 6. The CDR3 DNA sequence: TGCGCCAGCAGCCAACCTGCTAGCGGGGGGCCCTCCTACGAGCAGTACTTC. Translating it yields CASSQPASGGPSYEQYF.

This clone was found once. This chain links TRBV6-5 with TRBJ2-2; D is unresolved. CDR1 MNHEY and CDR2 SVGAGI come from the germline V gene. This CDR3 is 13 amino acids long. The V gene lost 5 bases and the J gene lost 7 bases, with 11 bases spanning the gap. The CDR3 loop reads CASSPHLGGELFF. The CDR3 nucleotides read TGTGCCAGCAGTCCCCACCTCGGCGGGGAGCTGTTTTTT.

The chain recombines TRBV18 with TRBJ1-4; 10 bases align to TRBD1. Germline V gives CDR1 KGHSH, CDR2 LQKENI. Trimming at V came to 1 base and at J to 7 bases, leaving 6 bases not matched to a gene. There are 16 residues in the CDR3. The CDR3 region is CASSPLSTGGIEKLFF. The CDR3 nucleotides read TGTGCCAGCTCACCACTTTCGACAGGGGGCATTGAAAAACTGTTTTTT.

The rearrangement links TRBV28 to TRBJ1-6, with 8 bases that match TRBD1. In germline, CDR1 is MDHEN, CDR2 SYDVKM. V shed 8 bases and J 9 bases; nucleotides not matched to a gene: 6. The CDR3 runs 13 residues. The DNA of the CDR3 is TGTGCCAGCTCCGACAGGGGCGCTTCACCCCTCCACTTT. This encodes CASSDRGASPLHF.

The rearrangement joins TRBV28 to TRBJ2-1; D gene uncertain. Trimming removed 1 base from V and 0 bases from J, with 10 bases in between. The CDR3 has 16 amino acids. Germline CDR1 reads MDHEN; CDR2 reads SYDVKM. CDR3 protein: CASSLFFPGSYNEQFF. DNA of the CDR3: TGTGCCAGCAGTTTATTTTTCCCGGGCTCCTACAATGAGCAGTTCTTC.

This clone was detected once. The chain combines TRBV19 with TRBJ1-5; 10 bases agree with TRBD1. CDR3 length: 16 residues. Trimming at V came to 6 bases and at J to 9 bases, leaving 14 bases not matched to a gene. Germline CDR1 and CDR2: LNHDA and SQIVND (reference sequence). This chain's CDR3 is CASSPAGTGDVPPQHF. CDR3 in DNA: TGTGCCAGTAGCCCAGCCGGGACAGGGGATGTTCCGCCCCAGCATTTT.

In its sample, this clone was seen once. The V and J genes are TRBV6-4 and TRBJ2-2, with TRBD2 matching over 8 bases. CDR3 length equals 14 residues. V lost 5 bases to trimming and J lost 3 bases; unmatched junction nucleotides: 2. Germline V gene lookup returns CDR1 MRHNA and CDR2 SNTAGT. For the CDR3, the DNA is TGTGCCAGCAGTTTACTAGCGGACACCGGGGAGCTGTTTTTT. Its translation: CASSLLADTGELFF.

The rearrangement uses TRBV11-3 and TRBJ2-1; TRBD1 matches 7 bases. Germline V gives CDR1 SGHNT, CDR2 YENEEA. The V segment lost 5 bases and the J segment 4 bases; nucleotides outside the gene matches: 2. The length of the CDR3 is 13 residues. DNA of the CDR3: TGTGCCAGCAGCCTCAGGGGGTACAATGAGCAGTTCTTC. This translates into CASSLRGYNEQFF.

The chain recombines TRBV5-5 with TRBJ2-7, with D perhaps TRBD1 (5 bases). The CDR3 consists of 15 residues. The V end lost 1 base, the J end lost 2 bases, and 13 bases lay between the germline ends. CDR1 is SGHKS, CDR2 YYEKEE, per germline (reference sequence). In nucleotides, the CDR3 is TGTGCCAGCAGCTTGTATTGGACACTAACCTACGAGCAGTACTTC. The encoded protein is CASSLYWTLTYEQYF.

This clone was counted a single time. The rearrangement joins TRBV5-4 to TRBJ1-1; TRBD1 aligns across 7 bases. The CDR3 covers 14 residues. Unmatched junction bases numbered 3, after V lost 4 bases and J lost 0 bases. Germline CDR1 reads SGHNT; CDR2 reads YYREEE (reference sequence). The CDR3 DNA follows: TGTGCCAGCAGCCAGACAGGGATGAACACTGAAGCTTTCTTT. Encoded protein: CASSQTGMNTEAFF.

V usage is TRBV7-2 and J usage is TRBJ2-5; 10 positions match TRBD1. This CDR3 has 17 residues. With 5 bases clipped from V and 6 bases from J, the junction kept 15 bases outside the gene matches. Germline CDR1 reads SGHTA; CDR2 reads FQGNSA. CDR3 coding DNA: TGTGCCAGCAGCCACGAGGGCCCGGGACAGGGGTGGCAGACCCAGTACTTC. Its translation: CASSHEGPGQGWQTQYF.

The genes are TRBV11-2 and TRBJ1-2; 8 positions agree with TRBD1. Germline trimming cut 5 bases from V and 8 bases from J; bases unmatched to any gene: 7. The CDR3 has 13 amino acids. Germline V gene data show CDR1 as SGHAT and CDR2 as FQNNGV. In nucleotides, the CDR3 is TGTGCCAGCAGCCGGCAGGGGGCGCGGGGCTACACCTTC. This codes for CASSRQGARGYTF.

The chain carries TRBV2 and TRBJ2-5; perhaps TRBD1 as D (6 bases). The CDR3 has 15 amino acids. CDR1 and CDR2 from the germline V gene are SNHLY and FYNNEI. The V gene lost 6 bases and the J gene lost 1 base, with 15 bases spanning the gap. The CDR3 reads CASSGAGTPQETQYF. CDR3 bases: TGTGCCAGCAGCGGAGCCGGGACACCCCAAGAGACCCAGTACTTC. Together with reference TRBV2 and TRBJ2-5, the CDR3 gives the full variable domain: EPEVTQTPSHQVTQMGQEVILRCVPISNHLYFYWYRQILGQKVEFLVSFYNNEISEKSEIFDDQFSVERPDGSNFTLKIRSTKLEDSAMYFCASSGAGTPQETQYFGPGTRLLVL.

The J gene is TRBJ2-1, the V gene TRBV7-3; 11 nucleotides agree with TRBD2. V shed 5 bases and J 7 bases; nucleotides not matched to a gene: 7. This CDR3 is 15 amino acids long. Per the germline V gene, CDR1 is SGHTA and CDR2 is FQGTGA. The CDR3 here is CASSLNSGRGNEQFF. CDR3 DNA sequence: TGTGCCAGCAGCCTAAATAGCGGGAGGGGGAATGAGCAGTTCTTC.

In the case of this clone: Other DNA sequences in this specimen translate into the identical CDR3. V gene TRBV7-2 combines with J gene TRBJ1-3, with D hard to call. V lost 1 base and J 0 bases, leaving 7 bases between the germline ends. CDR1 is SGHTA and CDR2 is FQGNSA in the germline V gene. This CDR3 is built from 15 residues. The CDR3 sequence: CASSLGGNSGNTIYF. CDR3 sequence (DNA): TGTGCCAGCAGCTTAGGCGGCAACTCTGGAAACACCATATATTTT.

The rearrangement links TRBV5-1 to TRBJ2-7; perhaps TRBD2 as D (6 bases). V gave up 0 bases and J gave up 4 bases, with 20 bases separating them. This CDR3 contains 17 residues. Germline values: CDR1 SGHRS, CDR2 YFSETQ. In nucleotides, the CDR3 is TGCGCCAGCAGCTTGGCCATGCACGGGGGTGGAGATTACGAGCAGTACTTC. Its translation: CASSLAMHGGGDYEQYF. The entire variable domain, with the rest obtained from reference TRBV5-1 and TRBJ2-7, is as follows: KAGVTQTPRYLIKTRGQQVTLSCSPISGHRSVSWYQQTPGQGLQFLFEYFSETQRNKGNFPGRFSGRQFSNSRSEMNVSTLELGDSALYLCASSLAMHGGGDYEQYFGPGTRLTVT.

The chain carries TRBV5-4 and TRBJ1-5; the match to TRBD1 covers 8 bases. CDR3 length: 15 residues. The J segment lost 7 bases and the V segment lost 4 bases, leaving 10 bases of the junction unmatched. CDR1 SGHNT and CDR2 YYREEE come from the germline V gene (reference sequence). The CDR3, as DNA: TGTGCCAGCAGCCTTGACAGGGGAGTGCAGCAGCCCCAGCATTTT. Amino acids: CASSLDRGVQQPQHF.

This clone was counted between two and nine times. V is TRBV5-1 and J is TRBJ1-2, with TRBD1 identical over 11 bases. CDR1 and CDR2 (germline): SGHRS, YFSETQ. V dropped 8 bases and J dropped 5; count of bases not matched to a gene: 8. The CDR3 contains 14 residues. The CDR3, as DNA: TGCGCCAGTCCGGGACAGGGGGTGGAATATGGCTACACCTTC. Its translation is CASPGQGVEYGYTF.

This rearrangement joins TRBV5-4 to TRBJ2-3; 9 bases match TRBD2. V dropped 2 bases and J dropped 4; count of bases not matched to a gene: 8. The CDR3 runs to 16 residues. The V gene's germline CDR1 is SGHNT and CDR2 YYREEE (reference sequence). CDR3 bases: TGTGCCAGCAGCTTTCCACTAGCGGGTAAGGCAGATACGCAGTATTTT. Translation: CASSFPLAGKADTQYF.

V and J are TRBV28 and TRBJ1-2; 7 bases match TRBD1. Germline V gene data show CDR1 as MDHEN and CDR2 as SYDVKM. The V gene end was trimmed by 8 bases and the J gene end by 5 bases; junction bases not matched to a gene: 5. The CDR3 loop spans 12 amino acids. In nucleotides, the CDR3 is TGTGCCAGCGGGGACAGCCCATATGGCTACACCTTC. It encodes CASGDSPYGYTF.

The chain couples TRBV5-6 to TRBJ2-7; D is unclear. V lost 2 bases to trimming and J lost 1 base, with 10 bases between them. The CDR3 is 14 amino acids. Germline CDR1 and CDR2: SGHDT and YYEEEE. CDR3 nucleotide sequence: TGTGCCAGCAGCTTCCTAGAAGAATCCTACGAGCAGTACTTC. Translation gives CASSFLEESYEQYF.

The chain is built from TRBV12-3 or TRBV12-4 and TRBJ1-2, with D perhaps matching TRBD1 (6 bases). V gave up 4 bases and J gave up 5 bases, with 11 bases separating them. The CDR3 sequence is 13 residues long. CDR3 protein: CASSYNRVYGYTF. The CDR3 bases are TGTGCCAGCAGTTATAACAGGGTGTATGGCTACACCTTC.

This clone has just a few counts. The V and J genes are TRBV30 and TRBJ1-2; 7 nucleotides align to TRBD1. V lost 7 bases and J lost 11; bases outside the gene matches: 7. Germline CDR1 reads GTSNPN; CDR2 reads SVGIG (reference sequence). This CDR3 region has 10 residues. CDR3 nucleotide sequence: TGTGCCTACCGACAGGGCGGTTACACCTTC. Translated, it gives CAYRQGGYTF.

This chain connects TRBV7-2 to TRBJ1-6, with 8 bases identical to TRBD1. Germline CDR1 and CDR2: SGHTA and FQGNSA. This CDR3 comprises 18 residues. The trim removed 0 bases at V and 1 base at J, leaving 5 bases unmatched. CDR3 DNA: TGTGCCAGCAGCTTAGCCCCAGGGGGCGGGTCCTATAATTCACCCCTCCACTTT. It codes for CASSLAPGGGSYNSPLHF. Combining the CDR3 with reference TRBV7-2 and TRBJ1-6 gives the whole variable domain GAGVSQSPSNKVTEKGKDVELRCDPISGHTALYWYRQSLGQGLEFLIYFQGNSAPDKSGLPSDRFSAERTGGSVSTLTIQRTQQEDSAVYLCASSLAPGGGSYNSPLHFGNGTRLTVT.

The chain uses TRBV10-2 and TRBJ2-7; the D gene is possibly TRBD2 (7 bases). Trimming shortened V by 7 bases and J by 2 bases, and 15 bases separated the two germline ends. Germline V gives CDR1 WSHSY, CDR2 SAAADI. The CDR3 length is 14 residues. DNA of the CDR3: TGCGCCAGCAATCCTGGCGGGGGCACCTACGAGCAGTACTTC. The encoded protein is CASNPGGGTYEQYF.

This clone occurred once. J is TRBJ1-1 and V is TRBV3-1 (or the pseudogene TRBV3-2); maybe TRBD1 (6 bases). Germline CDR1 and CDR2: LGHDT and YNNKEL (reference sequence). Trimming removed 0 bases at V and 1 base at J, with 18 bases between. This CDR3 is built from 18 residues. CDR3 DNA sequence: TGTGCCAGCAGCCAAGAATTTTTGGGTGGACAGACGAACACTGAAGCTTTCTTT. Its translation: CASSQEFLGGQTNTEAFF.